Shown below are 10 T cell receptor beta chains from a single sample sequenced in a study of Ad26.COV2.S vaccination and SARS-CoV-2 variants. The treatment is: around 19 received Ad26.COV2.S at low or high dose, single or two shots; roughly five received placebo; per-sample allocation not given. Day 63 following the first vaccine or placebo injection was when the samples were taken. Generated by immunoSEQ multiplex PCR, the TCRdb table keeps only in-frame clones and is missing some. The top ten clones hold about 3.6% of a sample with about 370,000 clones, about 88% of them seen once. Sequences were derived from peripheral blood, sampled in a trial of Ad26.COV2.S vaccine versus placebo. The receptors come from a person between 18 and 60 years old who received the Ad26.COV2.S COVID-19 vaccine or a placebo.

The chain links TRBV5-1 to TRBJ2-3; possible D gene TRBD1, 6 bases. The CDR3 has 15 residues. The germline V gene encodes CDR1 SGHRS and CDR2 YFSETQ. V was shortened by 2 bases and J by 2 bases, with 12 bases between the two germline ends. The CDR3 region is CASSFRTEYTDTQYF. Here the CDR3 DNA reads TGCGCCAGCAGCTTCCGGACAGAGTACACAGATACGCAGTATTTT.

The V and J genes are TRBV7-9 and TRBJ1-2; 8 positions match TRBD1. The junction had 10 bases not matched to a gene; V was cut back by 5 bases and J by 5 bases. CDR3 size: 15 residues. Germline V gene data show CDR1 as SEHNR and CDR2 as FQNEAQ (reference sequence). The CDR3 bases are TGTGCCAGCAGCCCCCCGGACAGGGAAAGGTATGGCTACACCTTC. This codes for CASSPPDRERYGYTF.

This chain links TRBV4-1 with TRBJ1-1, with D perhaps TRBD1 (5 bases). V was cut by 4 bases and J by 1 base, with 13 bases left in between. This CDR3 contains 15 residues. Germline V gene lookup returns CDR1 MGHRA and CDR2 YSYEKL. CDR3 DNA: TGCGCCAGCAGCCCTGGGACGTTCCGGAACACTGAAGCTTTCTTT. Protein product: CASSPGTFRNTEAFF.

CDR3 protein: CASSLGTGSNEQFF. CDR3 nucleotides: TGCGCCAGCAGCCTGGGGACAGGGAGCAATGAGCAGTTCTTC. The chain is built from TRBV5-1 and TRBJ2-1; 9 bases line up with TRBD1. Germline V gene lookup returns CDR1 SGHRS and CDR2 YFSETQ. The CDR3 spans 14 residues. With 4 bases clipped from V and 6 bases from J, the junction kept 5 bases outside the gene matches.

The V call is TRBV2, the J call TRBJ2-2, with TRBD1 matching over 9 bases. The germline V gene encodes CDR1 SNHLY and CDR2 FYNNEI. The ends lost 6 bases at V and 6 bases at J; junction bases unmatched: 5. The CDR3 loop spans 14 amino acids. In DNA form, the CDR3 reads TGTGCCAGCAGACAGGGGGCGGTAGCCGGGGAGCTGTTTTTT. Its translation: CASRQGAVAGELFF.

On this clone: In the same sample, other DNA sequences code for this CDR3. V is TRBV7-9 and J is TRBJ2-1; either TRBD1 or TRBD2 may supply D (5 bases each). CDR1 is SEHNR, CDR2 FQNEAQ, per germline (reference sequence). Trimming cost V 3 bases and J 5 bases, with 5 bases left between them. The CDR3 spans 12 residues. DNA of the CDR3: TGTGCCAGCAGCTTGGGGGACAATGAGCAGTTCTTC. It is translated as CASSLGDNEQFF.

CDR3 sequence: CASSWGPYERGGTDTQYF. The CDR3 coding sequence is TGTGCCAGCAGCTGGGGACCCTACGAGCGGGGGGGCACAGATACGCAGTATTTT. This sequence joins TRBV7-2 and TRBJ2-3, with 9 bases identical to TRBD2. CDR1 is SGHTA, CDR2 FQGNSA, per germline. V shed 4 bases and J 1 base; nucleotides not matched to a gene: 12. The CDR3 covers 18 residues.

Here the CDR3 DNA reads TGCGCCAGCAGCTTGGGATCTAGCACAGATACGCAGTATTTT. It is translated as CASSLGSSTDTQYF. This sequence joins TRBV5-1 and TRBJ2-3; D ambiguous. The CDR3 contains 14 residues. Trimming removed 0 bases from V and 0 bases from J, with 5 bases in between. Germline CDR1 reads SGHRS; CDR2 reads YFSETQ. Based on the CDR3 plus reference TRBV5-1 and TRBJ2-3, the full variable domain is KAGVTQTPRYLIKTRGQQVTLSCSPISGHRSVSWYQQTPGQGLQFLFEYFSETQRNKGNFPGRFSGRQFSNSRSEMNVSTLELGDSALYLCASSLGSSTDTQYFGPGTRLTVL.

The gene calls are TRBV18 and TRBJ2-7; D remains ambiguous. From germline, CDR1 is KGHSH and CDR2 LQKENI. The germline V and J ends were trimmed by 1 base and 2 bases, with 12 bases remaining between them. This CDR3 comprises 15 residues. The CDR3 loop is CASSPLGSRAYEQYF. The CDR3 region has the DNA TGTGCCAGCTCACCACTGGGAAGTAGAGCCTACGAGCAGTACTTC.

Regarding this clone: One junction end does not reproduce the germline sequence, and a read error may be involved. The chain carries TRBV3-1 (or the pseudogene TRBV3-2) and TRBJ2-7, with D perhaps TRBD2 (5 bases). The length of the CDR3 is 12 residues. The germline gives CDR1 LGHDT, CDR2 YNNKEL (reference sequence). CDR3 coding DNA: TGTGCCAGCAGCCAAGATGACTACGGGCAGTACTTC. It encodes CASSQDDYGQYF.